The 2 T cell receptor beta chains below all came from one sample that was sequenced in a study of CD8 T cells in ankylosing spondylitis. TCRdb called the 5' RACE reads again in MiXCR, with one record for every CDR3 protein. This table has nearly 250,000 distinct CDR3 sequences, roughly a third appearing once. The sequenced sample was blood, either unsorted or a sorted T cell fraction (not recorded which). These receptors originate from a male donor with ankylosing spondylitis or in good health (not recorded which).

CDR3 loop: CASTPGVGFSSYNEQFF. CDR3 DNA: TGTGCCAGCACCCCGGGTGTCGGGTTTAGCTCCTACAATGAGCAGTTCTTC. The V and J genes are TRBV6-1 and TRBJ2-1; D remains unclear. The V end was cut by 7 bases, the J end by 0 bases, with 19 bases between. Germline V lookup: CDR1 MNHNS, CDR2 SASEGT. The CDR3 runs 17 residues.

The chain joins TRBV12-3 or TRBV12-4 to TRBJ1-2; D is perhaps TRBD1 (5 bases). The V and J ends lost 6 bases and 2 bases respectively, with 22 bases between them. The length of the CDR3 is 17 residues. The CDR3 DNA follows: TGTGCCAGCAGCCAGACTGCTGGGTGGGGCGCGAACTATGGCTACACCTTC. This translates into CASSQTAGWGANYGYTF.